This entry lists 20 T cell receptor beta chains sequenced from one sample in a study of T cell changes during pregnancy in multiple sclerosis. Sequenced by immunoSEQ multiplex PCR; TCRdb stores in-frame clones only, minus some. This sample has about 36,000 clones, with around 89% found just once. This sample comprised CD8+ T cells from peripheral blood mononuclear cells, obtained in the third trimester of pregnancy. The receptor source for this set is a female donor with multiple sclerosis, enrolled in a pregnancy study.

The V and J genes are TRBV6-4 and TRBJ1-1; D may be TRBD1 (6 bases). The V and J ends lost 6 bases and 6 bases respectively, with 17 bases between them. Germline V gene data show CDR1 as MRHNA and CDR2 as SNTAGT. CDR3 length: 14 amino acids. The CDR3 loop reads CASRRTESGSEAFF. In DNA form, the CDR3 reads TGTGCCAGCAGACGGACAGAATCAGGGTCTGAAGCTTTCTTT.

This clone has a single count. The chain links TRBV14 to TRBJ2-7, with 9 bases that match TRBD1. After removal of 2 bases from V and 2 bases from J, the junction contained 7 bases not matched to a gene. CDR1 is SGHDN, CDR2 FVKESK, per germline. The CDR3 loop spans 16 amino acids. The CDR3 bases are TGTGCCAGCAGCCAACCGGGACAGGGAGGGACCTACGAGCAGTACTTC. This gives the protein CASSQPGQGGTYEQYF.

The chain links TRBV27 to TRBJ2-1; 12 bases align to TRBD2. Germline-derived CDR1 and CDR2 are MNHEY and SMNVEV (reference sequence). The CDR3 runs to 15 residues. Trimming cost V 6 bases and J 9 bases; bases outside gene matches: 9. CDR3 in amino acids: CASRPLAGGAGEQFF. CDR3 bases: TGTGCCAGCAGACCTCTAGCGGGAGGGGCCGGTGAGCAGTTCTTC.

The rearrangement joins TRBV6-5 to TRBJ1-6; 8 bases line up with TRBD1. Germline loops: CDR1 MNHEY, CDR2 SVGAGI. The CDR3 covers 15 residues. Trimming removed 7 bases from V and 12 bases from J; junction bases left unmatched: 14. CDR3 sequence (DNA): TGTGCCAGCAACCCGGGACAGGCCCAGTTTTTACCCCTCCACTTT. Encoded protein: CASNPGQAQFLPLHF.

The V gene is TRBV18, the J gene TRBJ2-1; D perhaps matches TRBD2 (6 bases). CDR1 and CDR2 (germline): KGHSH, LQKENI. CDR3 length: 15 amino acids. Trimming shortened V by 8 bases and J by 7 bases, and 21 bases separated the two germline ends. CDR3 region: CASLEGGRTLNEQFF. DNA for the CDR3: TGTGCCAGCCTTGAGGGAGGCAGAACCCTAAATGAGCAGTTCTTC.

V gene TRBV4-3 combines with J gene TRBJ2-7; 7 bases are shared with TRBD2. CDR3 length: 13 amino acids. With V trimmed by 4 bases and J by 3 bases, 3 bases remained unmatched. The germline V gene encodes CDR1 LGHNA and CDR2 YSLEER. The CDR3 DNA follows: TGCGCCAGCAGCCTCGGACTAGTCTACGAGCAGTACTTC. Protein product: CASSLGLVYEQYF.

CDR3 in amino acids: CASSAAGSGILGGELFF. DNA of the CDR3: TGTGCCAGCAGCGCCGCGGGTAGCGGGATACTTGGCGGGGAGCTGTTTTTT. The rearrangement links TRBV9 to TRBJ2-2; 8 bases are a match to TRBD2. Germline CDR1 SGDLS, CDR2 YYNGEE. This CDR3 comprises 17 residues. Unmatched junction bases numbered 14, after V lost 3 bases and J lost 7 bases.

This clone was found once. The gene calls are TRBV7-9 and TRBJ1-4, with 9 bases identical to TRBD1. Unmatched junction bases numbered 10, after V lost 5 bases and J lost 3 bases. The CDR3 has 17 residues. CDR1 and CDR2 (germline): SEHNR, FQNEAQ (reference sequence). For the CDR3, the DNA is TGTGCCAGCAGCCGGACAGGGGCGGAGGGGGCTAATGAAAAACTGTTTTTT. Translation gives CASSRTGAEGANEKLFF.

As to this clone: Sequence at one end of the junction differs from germline and may be a read error. The rearrangement uses TRBV27 and TRBJ1-6; the match to TRBD1 covers 7 bases. Germline V gene data show CDR1 as MNHEY and CDR2 as SMNVEV (reference sequence). This CDR3 is built from 15 residues. The CDR3 spells CASRPYRGGNSPLHF. The CDR3 nucleotides are TGTGCCAGCCGCCCGTACAGGGGTGGGAATTCGCCCCTCCACTTT.

The DNA for the CDR3 is TGTGCCAGCAGTTTTGTAGTAGCCGGGTACAATGAGCAGTTCTTC. Encoded protein: CASSFVVAGYNEQFF. V gene TRBV27 combines with J gene TRBJ2-1, with no clear D. CDR3 length: 15 amino acids. CDR1 is MNHEY, CDR2 SMNVEV, per germline (reference sequence). Trimming stripped 3 bases from V and 4 bases from J, with 13 bases between.

V and J are TRBV7-3 and TRBJ2-3, with D perhaps matching TRBD2 (6 bases). V lost 5 bases and J lost 4, with 16 bases in between. The CDR3 loop spans 15 amino acids. Per the germline V gene, CDR1 is SGHTA and CDR2 is FQGTGA. CDR3 bases: TGTGCCAGCAGCCCCACCCACAGCGGGCCAGATACGCAGTATTTT. Amino acid sequence: CASSPTHSGPDTQYF.

The chain combines TRBV29-1 with TRBJ2-3, with D perhaps matching TRBD2 (7 bases). The CDR3 consists of 16 residues. Germline lookup yields CDR1 SQVTM and CDR2 ANQGSEA. Deletions cut 0 bases from V and 2 bases from J, with 15 bases between. CDR3 bases: TGCAGCGTTGAAGATGGAGGTGCGGGGGCCACAGATACGCAGTATTTT. It encodes CSVEDGGAGATDTQYF.

The J gene is TRBJ2-7, the V gene TRBV7-6; 9 bases are shared with TRBD2. J lost 2 bases, V lost 1 base, and 9 bases had no gene match. The CDR3 is 17 amino acids. Per germline, CDR1 SGHVS and CDR2 FNYEAQ. In nucleotides, the CDR3 is TGTGCCAGCAGCTTAGTAGCGGGAGAGAACACTCCCTACGAGCAGTACTTC. The encoded protein is CASSLVAGENTPYEQYF.

The chain is built from TRBV2 and TRBJ2-3; D is ambiguous. The germline V gene encodes CDR1 SNHLY and CDR2 FYNNEI. V was pared by 5 bases and J by 3 bases, with 24 bases between. The CDR3 is 18 amino acids. The CDR3 loop reads CASSPDFPLVMGTDTQYF. The CDR3 DNA sequence: TGTGCCAGCAGTCCCGATTTTCCTCTAGTAATGGGTACAGATACGCAGTATTTT.

The chain recombines TRBV19 with TRBJ2-5; D gene uncertain. CDR3 size: 13 residues. V gave up 5 bases and J gave up 0 bases, with 7 bases separating them. The germline V gene has CDR1 LNHDA and CDR2 SQIVND (reference sequence). CDR3 in amino acids: CASSLADQETQYF. In DNA, the CDR3 is TGTGCCAGTAGTCTGGCAGACCAAGAGACCCAGTACTTC.

This clone was recorded only once. This chain joins TRBV4-3 and TRBJ2-5; TRBD2 might be the D (6 bases). Trimming stripped 4 bases from V and 1 base from J, with 13 bases between. Per the germline V gene, CDR1 is LGHNA and CDR2 is YSLEER. The CDR3 has 15 amino acids. CDR3 loop: CASSLAGGTQETQYF. CDR3 bases: TGCGCCAGCAGCCTAGCCGGGGGTACCCAAGAGACCCAGTACTTC.

The V call is TRBV7-2, the J call TRBJ2-4, with D perhaps TRBD2 (6 bases). The CDR3 has 15 amino acids. With 0 bases removed from V and 0 bases from J, the gap between germline ends came to 6 bases. Per germline, CDR1 SGHTA and CDR2 FQGNSA. Written as DNA, the CDR3 is TGTGCCAGCAGCTTAGCGGGAGGAGCCAAAAACATTCAGTACTTC. It specifies CASSLAGGAKNIQYF.

The gene calls are TRBV4-1 and TRBJ2-3; D is undetermined. Per germline, CDR1 MGHRA and CDR2 YSYEKL. There are 15 residues in the CDR3. V lost 4 bases, J lost 4 bases, and 15 bases lay in between. CDR3 DNA: TGCGCCAGCAGCCGGCAACCCCGAAGCGCAGATACGCAGTATTTT. Protein product: CASSRQPRSADTQYF.

The sample holds one count of this clone. This chain joins TRBV19 and TRBJ1-6, with D tentatively TRBD1 (6 bases). The V gene lost 5 bases and the J gene lost 5 bases, with 7 bases spanning the gap. The CDR3 loop spans 13 amino acids. The germline CDR1 and CDR2 sequences are LNHDA and SQIVND (reference sequence). The CDR3 here is CASSWTDNSPLHF. The DNA for the CDR3 is TGTGCCAGTAGTTGGACAGATAATTCACCCCTCCACTTT.

The chain combines TRBV29-1 with TRBJ1-3; D is undetermined. V lost 5 bases to trimming and J lost 3 bases, with 5 bases between them. Germline V lookup: CDR1 SQVTM, CDR2 ANQGSEA. CDR3 length equals 11 residues. The CDR3 DNA is TGCAGCGTTTCATTTGGAAACACCATATATTTT. Protein: CSVSFGNTIYF. Full variable domain (remainder filled in from reference TRBV29-1 and TRBJ1-3): SAVISQKPSRDICQRGTSLTIQCQVDSQVTMMFWYRQQPGQSLTLIATANQGSEATYESGFVIDKFPISRPNLTFSTLTVSNMSPEDSSIYLCSVSFGNTIYFGEGSWLTVV.